This TCR beta chain was captured in a study of T cell responses to AZD1222 COVID-19 vaccine. Repertoires were generated with immunoSEQ multiplex PCR, while TCRdb's copy carries only in-frame clones and drops some. The table records about 180,000 clones, over 85% of them present only once. The sequence derives from an adult who received the MenACWY meningococcal vaccine as a control. The starting material was peripheral blood, obtained 28 days after the second dose of the MenACWY control vaccine.

In DNA form, the CDR3 reads TGCAGCGTTGTTAAGGGGGTGGAGGGGAGCCTCAACTATGGCTACACCTTC. Protein product: CSVVKGVEGSLNYGYTF. This chain joins TRBV29-1 and TRBJ1-2; TRBD1 is a possible D gene (6 bases). The CDR3 loop spans 17 amino acids. The V end lost 4 bases, the J end lost 2 bases, and 23 bases lay between the germline ends. Germline values: CDR1 SQVTM, CDR2 ANQGSEA.